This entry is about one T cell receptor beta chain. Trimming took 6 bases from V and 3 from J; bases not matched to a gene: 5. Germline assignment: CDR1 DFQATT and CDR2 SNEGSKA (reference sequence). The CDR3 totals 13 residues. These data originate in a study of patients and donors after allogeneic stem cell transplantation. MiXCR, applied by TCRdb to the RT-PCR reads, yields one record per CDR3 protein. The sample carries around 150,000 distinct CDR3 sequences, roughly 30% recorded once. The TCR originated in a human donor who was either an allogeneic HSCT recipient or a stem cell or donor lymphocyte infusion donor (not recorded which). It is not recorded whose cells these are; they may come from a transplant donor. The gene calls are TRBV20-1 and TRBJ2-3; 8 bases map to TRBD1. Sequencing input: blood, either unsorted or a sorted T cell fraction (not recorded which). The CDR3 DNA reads TGCAGTGCCCTGGACAGGGAGACAGATACGCAGTATTTT. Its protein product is CSALDRETDTQYF.